The clone carrying this T cell receptor (beta chain) has more than one count but fewer than ten. The data derive from a study of T cell responses to AZD1222 COVID-19 vaccine. Some clones are missing from TCRdb's copy, which holds only in-frame ones; the method was immunoSEQ multiplex PCR. The sample holds about 100,000 clones, 85% to 90% seen once. V dropped 5 bases and J dropped 5 bases, with 7 bases sitting between them. Germline V gives CDR1 SGHVS, CDR2 FNYEAQ. The CDR3 length is 13 residues. V usage is TRBV7-6 and J usage is TRBJ1-6; D unclear. This TCR came from an adult who received the AZD1222 COVID-19 vaccine. This sample comprised peripheral blood, obtained 28 days after the second AZD1222 dose. CDR3 amino acids: CASSDRNNSPLHF. Here the CDR3 DNA reads TGTGCCAGCAGCGACCGAAATAATTCACCCCTCCACTTT.